This is a list of T cell receptor beta chains from one sample in a study of T cells in tumors after PD-1 blockade. Only in-frame clones appear in the TCRdb table, and some are missing; sequencing was by immunoSEQ multiplex PCR. The table records some 15,000 clones, nearly 85% of them present only once. The sequencing here drew on PBMCs, taken after anti-PD-1 treatment. These receptors were obtained from a human donor with basal cell carcinoma. CDR3s include the opening cysteine and the closing phenylalanine or tryptophan. The order of the fields is V gene, D gene, J gene, clone size, CDR3 protein, CDR3 DNA. A D gene is named only where the DNA matches it firmly. Size is omitted from some rows. Given values are once, few, many or a class for expanded clones.

>TRBV11-2|-|TRBJ1-2|-
CASSEVGSGYTF
TGTGCCAGCAGCGAAGTCGGGTCGGGCTACACCTTC
>TRBV7-9|-|TRBJ1-1|-
CASSSLAGEAFF
TGTGCCAGCAGCTCCTTGGCGGGCGAAGCTTTCTTT
>TRBV9|-|TRBJ2-1|-
CASSSTGGYNEQFF
TGTGCCAGCAGCTCAACCGGGGGTTACAATGAGCAGTTCTTC
>TRBV28|-|TRBJ2-7|-
CASSVPPDWSEQYF
TGTGCCAGCAGTGTCCCGCCCGACTGGAGCGAGCAGTACTTC
>TRBV10-3|TRBD1|TRBJ2-7|-
CAISESKQGILYEQYF
TGTGCCATCAGTGAGTCGAAACAGGGGATTCTCTACGAGCAGTACTTC
>TRBV18|-|TRBJ2-5|-
CASSPVAAQETQYF
TGTGCCAGCTCACCGGTGGCAGCTCAAGAGACCCAGTACTTC
>TRBV10-3|-|TRBJ1-4|-
CAISDSRGEKLFF
TGTGCCATCAGTGATTCGAGGGGCGAAAAACTGTTTTTT
>TRBV10-3|-|TRBJ1-1|-
CAIRPTGNTEAFF
TGTGCCATCAGGCCGACAGGGAACACTGAAGCTTTCTTT
>TRBV5-4|-|TRBJ2-5|-
CASSLGQKQETQYF
TGTGCCAGCAGCTTGGGCCAGAAACAAGAGACCCAGTACTTC
>TRBV7-3|TRBD1|TRBJ1-1|-
CASSTSGTGSSGTEAFF
TGTGCCAGCAGCACCTCCGGGACAGGGTCGAGTGGAACTGAAGCTTTCTTT
>TRBV7-2|-|TRBJ2-4|-
CASRPQGGGAKNIQYF
TGTGCCAGCAGACCCCAAGGGGGTGGAGCCAAAAACATTCAGTACTTC
>TRBV7-6|-|TRBJ2-7|-
CASSFRDGLRREQYF
TGTGCCAGCAGCTTCAGGGACGGCCTTAGGCGCGAGCAGTACTTC
>TRBV5-1|TRBD2|TRBJ2-1|-
CASSSGGEPLYNEQFF
TGCGCCAGCAGCTCGGGGGGAGAGCCCCTTTACAATGAGCAGTTCTTC
>TRBV5-1|-|TRBJ2-1|-
CASSLALVNEQFF
TGCGCCAGCAGCTTGGCTCTAGTCAATGAGCAGTTCTTC
>TRBV27|-|TRBJ2-1|-
CASRFGLSFNEQFF
TGTGCCAGCAGGTTTGGTTTGAGTTTCAATGAGCAGTTCTTC
>TRBV19|TRBD1|TRBJ2-1|-
CASSIPGQGAHNEQFF
TGTGCCAGTAGTATTCCGGGACAGGGGGCCCACAATGAGCAGTTCTTC
>TRBV28|-|TRBJ1-3|-
CASTGDRRSGNTIYF
TGTGCCAGCACCGGGGACCGACGCTCTGGAAACACCATATATTTT
>TRBV2|-|TRBJ1-5|-
CASSDSGENQPQHF
TGTGCCAGCAGTGACTCAGGGGAAAATCAGCCCCAGCATTTT
>TRBV2|-|TRBJ2-3|once
CASRGDGNTDTQYF
TGTGCCAGCAGGGGGGATGGGAACACAGATACGCAGTATTTT
>TRBV10-1|TRBD2|TRBJ2-1|-
CASSRREGSNEQFF
TGCGCCAGCAGTCGGCGGGAGGGATCCAATGAGCAGTTCTTC
>TRBV9|TRBD2|TRBJ2-7|-
CASSSKTSGRAGEQYF
TGTGCCAGCAGCTCGAAGACTAGCGGGAGGGCCGGCGAGCAGTACTTC
>TRBV5-4|TRBD1|TRBJ1-5|-
CASSRNRGQGQPQHF
TGTGCCAGCAGCAGGAACAGGGGGCAGGGTCAGCCCCAGCATTTT
>TRBV6-5|TRBD2|TRBJ2-1|-
CASTRGTSGSNEQFF
TGTGCCAGCACCCGGGGGACTAGCGGGTCCAATGAGCAGTTCTTC
>TRBV24-1|-|TRBJ2-3|once
CATGQGRGGTDTQYF
TGTGCCACCGGTCAGGGTCGGGGTGGCACAGATACGCAGTATTTT
>TRBV5-6|TRBD2|TRBJ2-1|-
CASSPLAGGLGTYNEQFF
TGTGCCAGCAGCCCACTAGCGGGGGGCCTAGGGACCTACAATGAGCAGTTCTTC
>TRBV30|TRBD2|TRBJ2-2|-
CAWMVELTLAGPGSAGELFF
TGTGCCTGGATGGTCGAACTCACACTAGCGGGCCCGGGCAGCGCCGGGGAGCTGTTTTTT
>TRBV5-6|TRBD1|TRBJ2-1|-
CASSDTGQVISDEQFF
TGTGCCAGCAGCGACACGGGACAGGTAATTTCGGATGAGCAGTTCTTC
>TRBV5-5|-|TRBJ1-2|-
CASSLAVRGNYGYTF
TGTGCCAGCAGCTTGGCGGTCCGGGGTAACTATGGCTACACCTTC
>TRBV2|TRBD2|TRBJ2-1|-
CASSGPSVLAGVNEQFF
TGTGCCAGCAGTGGGCCGAGTGTACTAGCGGGAGTCAATGAGCAGTTCTTC
>TRBV6-5|TRBD1|TRBJ1-2|-
CASSYLAGGNYGYTF
TGTGCCAGCAGTTACCTGGCAGGGGGTAACTATGGCTACACCTTC
>TRBV6-5|TRBD1|TRBJ1-1|few
CASTSPTGMNTEAFF
TGTGCCAGTACCTCTCCGACAGGGATGAACACTGAAGCTTTCTTT
>TRBV28|-|TRBJ1-3|-
CASSPPGFSSGNTIYF
TGTGCCAGCAGTCCTCCGGGCTTCAGCTCTGGAAACACCATATATTTT
>TRBV5-4|-|TRBJ2-1|few
CASSLRGNYNEQFF
TGTGCCAGCAGCTTGCGGGGGAATTACAATGAGCAGTTCTTC
>TRBV9|-|TRBJ1-2|once
CASSVEAGSGYTF
TGTGCCAGCAGCGTAGAGGCAGGGTCGGGCTACACCTTC
>TRBV19|-|TRBJ2-2|-
CASSIESRYTGELFF
TGTGCCAGTAGTATAGAATCCAGATACACCGGGGAGCTGTTTTTT
>TRBV5-1|TRBD2|TRBJ2-3|once
CASSPVLAGASDTQYF
TGCGCCAGCAGCCCCGTACTAGCGGGAGCGTCAGATACGCAGTATTTT
>TRBV5-6|-|TRBJ1-2|-
CASSLGDKANYGYTF
TGTGCCAGCAGCTTGGGGGACAAAGCTAACTATGGCTACACCTTC
>TRBV19|TRBD2|TRBJ2-1|few
CASKPTSGRAGNEQFF
TGTGCCAGTAAACCGACTAGCGGGAGGGCCGGGAATGAGCAGTTCTTC
>TRBV5-1|-|TRBJ2-2|-
CASSLEGSGELFF
TGCGCCAGCAGCTTGGAAGGGTCCGGGGAGCTGTTTTTT
>TRBV5-1|TRBD1|TRBJ1-1|-
CASSLVPKGAVTEAFF
TGCGCCAGCAGCTTGGTTCCGAAGGGGGCAGTTACTGAAGCTTTCTTT
>TRBV6-5|TRBD1|TRBJ2-1|-
CASSYSTDRGDNEQFF
TGTGCCAGCAGTTACTCGACCGACAGGGGAGACAATGAGCAGTTCTTC
>TRBV5-1|-|TRBJ2-1|-
CASSLAGVNEQFF
TGCGCCAGCAGCTTGGCAGGGGTCAATGAGCAGTTCTTC
>TRBV28|-|TRBJ1-5|few
CASSFLGASQPQHF
TGTGCCAGCAGTTTTTTGGGGGCAAGTCAGCCCCAGCATTTT
>TRBV11-1|TRBD2|TRBJ2-5|once
CASSLGLAETQYF
TGTGCCAGCAGCTTAGGACTAGCGGAGACCCAGTACTTC
>TRBV28|-|TRBJ1-3|once
CASSLVQTLSGNTIYF
TGTGCCAGCAGTTTAGTACAGACGCTTTCTGGAAACACCATATATTTT
>TRBV27|TRBD2|TRBJ2-3|-
CASSLSGGGDTQYF
TGTGCCAGCAGTCTCAGCGGGGGGGGAGATACGCAGTATTTT